The TCR beta chain described here comes from a study of shared clonotypes between healthy human individuals (dated by TCRdb to between 2020 and 2021). Describing the broader study: Two women and a few men aged 18 to 49 years were included in the cohort. Libraries were prepared and TCR repertoires were sequenced by different laboratories using diverse techniques, in order to increase sequencing depth and limit assay-specific biases. Leukapheresis yielded between about 0.8 and 8.9 billion PBMCs per donor. To estimate repertoire size and how much clonotype sharing occurs between individuals, the study deeply sequenced the blood TCR repertoires of about 5 healthy adults. For each donor, CD4 naive and CD4 memory were each run on three plates, CD8 naive on two plates, and CD8 memory on one plate.

Using the deep immunoSEQ assay, multiplex PCR amplified TCR CDR3 regions from genomic DNA. Extracted genomic DNA from each cell subset was distributed evenly across all wells of several immunoSEQ 96-well plates, and each plate was treated as a replicate. Each replicate PCR for sorted subsets received about 210 ng genomic DNA, equal to around 32,000 T cell genomes. The purified libraries were quantified using a Qubit 3.0 fluorometer, sized with a Bioanalyzer 2100, and then quantified again using the KAPA Library Quantification kit. Every immunoSEQ 96-well plate was sequenced on a separate single-read 150-cycle Illumina NextSeq 550 flow cell. On the study's bioinformatics: Because only junctional sequences without quality scores were contained in the immunoSEQ output, filtering matching that applied to full-length reads could not be performed. Sequences were annotated with PyIR, a Python wrapper for IgBLAST v1.9, using IMGT germline references to assign V/J genes and CDR3. Reads were removed for weak V/J assignments (E-value above 1e-6), missing CDR3, stop codons, out-of-frame junctions, or ambiguous translated residues. V3J clonotypes were defined by identical inferred V gene, J gene, and CDR3 amino acid sequence. Percentage overlap between repertoires was computed as shared unique clonotypes divided by the size of the smaller repertoire. Three approaches were used to assess repertoire richness: RTK rarefaction, the Chao1 estimator, and Recon v2.1 estimates of unobserved clonotypes. Generation probabilities for all TCRbeta clonotypes obtained by the gDNA method from a handful of donors were computed using OLGA. TCRdb retrieved this table from immuneACCESS and kept in-frame rearrangements only. Not all clones are present; in checked studies, unresolved V genes account for under half, and no reason is known for the remainder. V, J and clone size are those of that table, while D and trimming were read from the DNA. Counted in this sample were hundreds of thousands of clones; around 92% of them appeared once. About 24% of the sample lies in the top ten.

This clone was counted once. No antigen is known for it. Base qualities are missing; no much larger clone stands one base away. Inclusive of the bounding cysteine and phenylalanine, the CDR3 is 13 residues long. CDR3 DNA only is kept here, 39 bases in frame from base 1. The germline ends are 12 bases apart after V is trimmed by 5 bases and J by 7 bases. In the germline V gene (reference sequence), CDR1 corresponds to SEHNR and CDR2 to FQNEAQ. CD8 naive samples were CD45RO-negative cells positively selected for CCR7, giving a CD45RA+CCR7+ population that excluded TemRA cells. The donors were healthy, HIV-negative adults who had no recently reported acute infections or vaccinations. All donors were Caucasian adults living in Nashville, Tennessee, USA. After blood collection by leukapheresis, PBMCs were isolated using Ficoll-Histopaque density gradient centrifugation and then cryopreserved in the vapor phase of liquid nitrogen. Analytical flow cytometry was used to check the purity and quantity of every magnetically sorted T cell population. Each sorted fraction had its genomic DNA isolated and then quantified by UV absorbance on a Nanodrop 2000c.

Overall results and qualifications from the work: Only blood was sampled, and tissue TCR repertoires likely differ from those in blood. Higher generation probabilities were observed for clonotypes shared by all four sorted-subset donors than for non-shared clonotypes. Naive subsets generally had larger estimated clonotype richness than memory subsets. The genetic and exposure-history diversity represented was limited by the small number of donors. Rarefaction of sorted-subset datasets indicated incomplete sequencing despite the large sequencing depth. Based on pairwise subsampling, the degree of clonotype sharing among donors was expected to be affected by sequencing depth. When a few donors were compared, the shared fraction of clonotypes was about 5.5% for naive CD4, roughly 3.3% for naive CD8, 2.3% for memory CD4, and approximately 0.4% for memory CD8.

Sequencing was performed on naive CD8+ T cells sorted from blood. The cell subset or site label corresponds to: CD45RA+CCR7+. The receptor comes from a man in his thirties or forties in good health. This chain is built from TRBV7-9 and TRBJ2-1, with the D gene call left open. The nucleotide sequence is given as TGTGCCAGCAGCCCCCGCCGGAAGAATGAGCAGTTCTTC. Its protein product is CASSPRRKNEQFF.